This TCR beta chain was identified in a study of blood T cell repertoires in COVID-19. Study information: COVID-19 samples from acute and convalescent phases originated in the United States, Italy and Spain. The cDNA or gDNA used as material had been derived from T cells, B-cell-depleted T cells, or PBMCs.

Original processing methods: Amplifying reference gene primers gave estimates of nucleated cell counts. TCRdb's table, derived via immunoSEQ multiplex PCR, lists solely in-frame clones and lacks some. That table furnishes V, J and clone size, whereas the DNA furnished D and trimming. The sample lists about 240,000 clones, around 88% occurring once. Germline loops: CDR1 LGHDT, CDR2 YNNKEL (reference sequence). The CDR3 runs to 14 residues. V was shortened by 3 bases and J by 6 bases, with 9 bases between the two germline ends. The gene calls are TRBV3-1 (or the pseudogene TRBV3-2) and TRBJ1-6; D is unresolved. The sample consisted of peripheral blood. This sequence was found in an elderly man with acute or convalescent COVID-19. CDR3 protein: CASSQEGPNSPLHF. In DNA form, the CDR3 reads TGTGCCAGCAGCCAGGAGGGCCCTAATTCACCCCTCCACTTT.